The rows below give T cell receptor beta chains drawn from one sample of a study of preoperative IRX-2 immunotherapy in early breast cancer. Here immunoSEQ multiplex PCR was the method, and the copy in TCRdb shows in-frame clones only, minus some. The table shows 30,000 to 45,000 clones, with roughly four fifths occurring only once. Sample: lymph node tissue, taken after IRX-2 immunotherapy. Every receptor here comes from a human donor with breast cancer. CDR3s include the opening cysteine and the closing phenylalanine or tryptophan. A D gene is named only where the DNA matches it firmly. Not every row has a clone size; where given, it reads once, few, many or a size class.

D gene	V gene	J gene	clone size	CDR3 protein	CDR3 DNA
.	TRBV6-8	TRBJ1-1	.	CASSYPGMNTEAFF	TGTGCCAGCAGTTACCCCGGGATGAACACTGAAGCTTTCTTT
TRBD1	TRBV19	TRBJ1-1	once	CASSPLQGAWMDEAFF	TGTGCCAGTAGTCCTCTTCAGGGGGCGTGGATGGATGAAGCTTTCTTT
.	TRBV28	TRBJ1-4	.	CASTLRGIDEKLFF	TGTGCCAGCACCCTAAGGGGGATTGATGAAAAACTGTTTTTT
.	TRBV14	TRBJ2-2	.	CASSRQTGTQPGELFF	TGTGCCAGCAGCAGACAAACCGGGACTCAACCCGGGGAGCTGTTTTTT
.	TRBV7-1	TRBJ2-2	.	CASSSRGHTGELFF	TGTGCCAGCAGCTCCCGGGGGCACACCGGGGAGCTGTTTTTT
TRBD1	TRBV7-6	TRBJ2-1	once	CASSSRQGVGNEQFF	TGTGCCAGCAGCTCTAGACAGGGCGTGGGGAATGAGCAGTTCTTC
TRBD1	TRBV6-8	TRBJ2-7	.	CATRFGGQIYEQYF	TGTGCCACCCGATTTGGGGGACAGATATACGAGCAGTACTTC
TRBD2	TRBV28	TRBJ2-1	.	CASSMQSAGGNEQFF	TGTGCCAGCAGTATGCAGTCAGCGGGGGGTAATGAGCAGTTCTTC
.	TRBV5-1	TRBJ2-5	once	CASSSSGGQETQYF	TGCGCCAGCAGCTCATCCGGGGGACAAGAGACCCAGTACTTC
.	TRBV6-8	TRBJ1-1	.	CASTKGDLNTEAFF	TGTGCCAGCACCAAAGGGGACCTAAACACTGAAGCTTTCTTT
.	TRBV7-7	TRBJ1-5	.	CASSFTGSNQPQHF	TGTGCCAGCAGCTTTACAGGGAGCAATCAGCCCCAGCATTTT
.	TRBV11-3	TRBJ1-6	once	CASSPLESSYNSPLHF	TGTGCCAGCAGCCCGCTTGAGAGCTCCTATAATTCACCCCTCCACTTT
TRBD1	TRBV7-1	TRBJ1-1	.	CASSFLVQGKEDTEAFF	TGTGCCAGCAGCTTTTTGGTACAGGGGAAAGAGGACACTGAAGCTTTCTTT
.	TRBV19	TRBJ2-5	.	CASSIARSAGRQETQYF	TGTGCCAGTAGTATAGCACGGTCGGCAGGCAGACAAGAGACCCAGTACTTC
TRBD1	TRBV12-5	TRBJ1-2	.	CASTWGGGIYGYTF	TGTGCCAGCACCTGGGGAGGGGGCATCTATGGCTACACCTTC
.	TRBV10-2	TRBJ1-2	.	CASSERAANGYTF	TGCGCCAGCAGTGAAAGGGCAGCAAATGGCTACACCTTC
.	TRBV11-3	TRBJ1-2	.	CASSLTIPAWYGYTF	TGTGCCAGCAGCCTGACAATTCCGGCGTGGTATGGCTACACCTTC
TRBD1	TRBV19	TRBJ2-5	.	CASSAGTGTGETQYF	TGTGCCAGTAGTGCCGGGACAGGGACTGGAGAGACCCAGTACTTC
.	TRBV6-8	TRBJ1-6	.	CASRGSSSYNSPLHF	TGTGCCAGCCGGGGATCGAGCTCCTATAATTCACCCCTCCACTTT
TRBD1	TRBV6-8	TRBJ1-1	few	CASRRQGGAEAFF	TGTGCCAGCAGAAGACAGGGCGGCGCTGAAGCTTTCTTT
.	TRBV6-7	TRBJ1-6	.	CASSEAGEDHF	TGTGCCAGCAGTGAAGCCGGTGAAGACCACTTT
.	TRBV18	TRBJ2-7	.	CASSLTSYEQYF	TGTGCCAGCTCACTCACCTCCTACGAGCAGTACTTC
.	TRBV28	TRBJ1-2	.	CASSFAARSYGYTF	TGTGCCAGCAGTTTTGCAGCCAGGAGCTATGGCTACACCTTC
.	TRBV7-4	TRBJ1-2	.	CASSRWLNYGYTF	TGTGCCAGCAGTCGATGGCTTAACTATGGCTACACCTTC
.	TRBV11-3	TRBJ1-3	.	CASSLDGVWAGSGNTIYF	TGTGCCAGCAGCTTAGATGGGGTTTGGGCAGGTTCTGGAAACACCATATATTTT
TRBD1	TRBV6-8	TRBJ2-3	.	CASSGLDRGGTDTQYF	TGTGCCAGCAGTGGCCTGGACAGGGGAGGCACAGATACGCAGTATTTT
TRBD2	TRBV29-1	TRBJ2-7	.	CSVARGGENEQYF	TGCAGCGTTGCTAGGGGAGGGGAAAACGAGCAGTACTTC
TRBD1	TRBV19	TRBJ1-5	.	CASSVQGNSNQPQHF	TGTGCCAGTAGTGTACAGGGGAATAGCAATCAGCCCCAGCATTTT
TRBD1	TRBV19	TRBJ1-6	.	CASSVRQGVVGSPLHF	TGTGCCAGTAGTGTCAGACAGGGGGTGGTTGGTTCACCCCTCCACTTT
.	TRBV6-8	TRBJ1-1	.	CASQSVATEAFF	TGTGCCAGCCAATCGGTGGCGACTGAAGCTTTCTTT
.	TRBV5-1	TRBJ1-1	few	CASSLDTQGGNTEAFF	TGCGCCAGCAGCTTGGATACACAGGGCGGGAACACTGAAGCTTTCTTT
.	TRBV9	TRBJ2-7	.	CASSVSQGLGNEQYF	TGTGCCAGCAGCGTAAGCCAGGGCCTTGGAAACGAGCAGTACTTC
.	TRBV7-1	TRBJ2-5	.	CASSFSGEETQYF	TGTGCCAGCAGCTTTAGCGGTGAAGAGACCCAGTACTTC
TRBD1	TRBV19	TRBJ2-3	.	CASSPGQGVSTDTQYF	TGTGCCAGTAGCCCAGGACAGGGGGTTAGCACAGATACGCAGTATTTT
TRBD1	TRBV11-3	TRBJ2-1	.	CASSPGQSYNEQFF	TGTGCCAGCAGCCCGGGACAGAGTTACAATGAGCAGTTCTTC
TRBD1	TRBV11-3	TRBJ1-2	.	CASSPSLGRDRLTF	TGTGCCAGCAGTCCTTCCCTAGGGCGGGACAGGTTGACCTTC
TRBD2	TRBV11-3	TRBJ2-5	.	CASSSGLAGMWETQYF	TGTGCCAGCAGCTCAGGACTAGCGGGGATGTGGGAGACCCAGTACTTC
.	TRBV7-5	TRBJ1-4	.	CASSLRGQGFSNEKLFF	TGTGCCAGCAGCTTAAGGGGACAGGGGTTTTCTAATGAAAAACTGTTTTTT
.	TRBV7-6	TRBJ1-1	.	CASSYPHGLNTEAFF	TGTGCCAGCAGCTACCCTCACGGACTGAACACTGAAGCTTTCTTT
.	TRBV6-8	TRBJ2-7	once	CASSLLRTVFSYEQYF	TGTGCCAGCAGCCTCCTCAGGACAGTCTTTTCCTACGAGCAGTACTTC
TRBD1	TRBV19	TRBJ2-7	.	CASSETGEHEQYF	TGTGCCAGTAGTGAGACAGGGGAACACGAGCAGTACTTC
.	TRBV25-1	TRBJ2-3	.	CASSDNYRLQPTQYF	TGTGCCAGCAGTGACAATTACAGGCTCCAACCCACGCAGTATTTT
.	TRBV11-3	TRBJ2-6	.	CASSPDQRVGAGANVLTF	TGTGCCAGCAGCCCGGACCAGCGGGTAGGCGCTGGGGCCAACGTCCTGACTTTC
.	TRBV10-1	TRBJ1-1	.	CASSGPWNEEAFF	TGCGCCAGCAGTGGACCATGGAACGAAGAAGCTTTCTTT
.	TRBV19	TRBJ1-5	once	CASSSSTRGVGQPQHF	TGTGCCAGTAGTTCCTCAACCCGAGGGGTTGGTCAGCCCCAGCATTTT
.	TRBV14	TRBJ2-7	.	CASSQGGGVDFYEQYF	TGTGCCAGCAGCCAAGGGGGCGGGGTAGACTTCTACGAGCAGTACTTC
TRBD1	TRBV11-3	TRBJ1-3	.	CASSSTGTASGNTIYF	TGTGCCAGCAGCAGTACCGGGACAGCCTCTGGAAACACCATATATTTT
.	TRBV28	TRBJ2-7	once	CASTEPFEEQYF	TGTGCCAGCACCGAACCATTCGAGGAGCAGTACTTC
TRBD1	TRBV18	TRBJ1-4	.	CASSPGQGPEKLFF	TGTGCCAGCTCACCAGGACAGGGACCGGAAAAACTGTTTTTT
TRBD1	TRBV19	TRBJ2-7	.	CASSAATGGRVGEQYF	TGTGCCAGTAGTGCCGCGACAGGGGGGAGAGTAGGAGAGCAGTACTTC
.	TRBV22-1	TRBJ1-5	.	CASSSTGTSNQPQHF	TGTGCCAGCAGTTCGACAGGGACCAGCAATCAGCCCCAGCATTTT
.	TRBV19	TRBJ1-6	.	CASSSPHLGGDWGNSPLHF	TGTGCCAGTAGTTCCCCGCACCTAGGGGGGGATTGGGGGAATTCACCCCTCCACTTT
TRBD1	TRBV6-8	TRBJ2-2	.	CASRLTGTVFTGELFF	TGTGCCAGCCGATTAACCGGGACAGTCTTCACCGGGGAGCTGTTTTTT